Only one count was recorded for the clone carrying this TCR beta chain. Its antigen is still unknown. The CDR3 consists of 15 residues. The V gene's germline CDR1 is MNHEY and CDR2 SVGAGI. The trim removed 6 bases at V and 7 bases at J, leaving 9 bases unmatched. Patients with a history of autoimmune disease or on systemic immunosuppression were excluded. With baseline, cycle 4 day 1, and cycle 7 day 1 as timepoints, blood was sampled. The sample belongs to a study of OX40 agonist ivuxolimab in advanced cancers. About the study: Patients received ivuxolimab, an agonistic anti-OX40 (CD134) antibody.

Points from the study as a whole: The authors did not determine the antigen specificity of the expanded peripheral T cells.

Clones were sequenced by immunoSEQ multiplex PCR, and TCRdb holds only the in-frame ones, with some missing. The sample records 60,000 to 75,000 clones, roughly 90% being singletons. Source: CD4+ or CD8+ T cells sorted from blood, taken in a trial of the OX40 agonist ivuxolimab. The sequence was collected from an adult with an advanced solid tumor such as melanoma, head and neck, liver or kidney cancer. V and J are TRBV6-5 and TRBJ1-5, with 10 bases that match TRBD1. The DNA of the CDR3 is TGTGCCAGCAGGCCCGGGACAGGGGTTCGCCAGCCCCAGCATTTT. This translates into CASRPGTGVRQPQHF.